The rows below give T cell receptor beta chains drawn from one sample of a study of T-cell reconstitution after alpha-beta-depleted transplantation in children. TCRdb reprocessed the PCR reads with MiXCR, giving one entry per CDR3 protein. This table has 90,000 to 130,000 distinct CDR3 sequences, approximately 6% appearing once. Specimen: PBMCs, mostly from graft donor cells, collected 360 days after TCRalphabeta/CD19-depleted stem cell transplant. The receptors derive from a male patient aged 2 to 9 who had a stem cell transplant for acute lymphoblastic leukemia, so the T cells may come from the graft donor. The CDR3 runs from the conserved cysteine through the conserved F or W. D genes are given only for firm matches. Where a row states a size, it is once, few, many or the class of an expanded clone; other rows omit it.

v_gene,j_gene,d_gene,abundance,CDR3aa,CDR3nt
TRBV20-1,TRBJ1-6,TRBD1,many,CSARPGQNNSPLHF,TGCAGTGCTAGACCGGGACAGAATAATTCACCCCTCCACTTT
TRBV7-9,TRBJ1-5,.,many,CASSVGGLVGNQPQHF,TGTGCCAGCAGCGTAGGGGGGTTAGTCGGCAATCAGCCCCAGCATTTT
TRBV19,TRBJ2-1,TRBD2,few,CASSPGAGEDEQFF,TGTGCCAGTAGTCCGGGAGCGGGAGAGGATGAGCAGTTCTTC
TRBV2,TRBJ2-1,.,many,CASSVKRQNEQFF,TGTGCCAGCAGTGTAAAGCGGCAGAATGAGCAGTTCTTC
TRBV29-1,TRBJ2-2,.,many,CSVATGRMAGELFF,TGCAGCGTTGCGACCGGAAGAATGGCCGGGGAGCTGTTTTTT
TRBV20-1,TRBJ2-7,.,many,CSARGNSWTYEQYF,TGCAGTGCTAGAGGTAACAGTTGGACCTACGAGCAGTACTTC
TRBV28,TRBJ1-5,.,.,CASSLTSYQPQHF,TGTGCCAGCAGTTTGACATCATATCAGCCCCAGCATTTT
TRBV27,TRBJ1-1,TRBD1,many,CASSAYRGNAEAFF,TGTGCCAGCAGTGCCTACAGGGGTAATGCTGAAGCTTTCTTT
TRBV27,TRBJ2-7,.,few,CASSSGTPYEQYF,TGTGCCAGCAGTTCGGGTACTCCCTACGAGCAGTACTTC
TRBV29-1,TRBJ2-7,.,many,CSVESRPYEQYF,TGCAGCGTTGAAAGTAGGCCCTACGAGCAGTACTTC
TRBV11-2,TRBJ1-2,.,many,CASSFSVANYGYTF,TGTGCCAGCAGCTTTTCCGTAGCTAACTATGGCTACACCTTC
TRBV6-2/TRBV6-3,TRBJ2-2,.,many,CASSYSRDTGELFF,TGTGCCAGCAGTTACAGTCGTGACACCGGGGAGCTGTTTTTT
TRBV5-1,TRBJ1-6,.,few,CASSVRRPNSPLHF,TGCGCCAGCAGCGTCCGCCGCCCTAATTCACCCCTCCACTTT
TRBV7-9,TRBJ2-7,.,many,CASSLEDRPLREQYF,TGTGCCAGCAGCTTAGAAGACAGGCCCCTAAGGGAGCAGTACTTC
TRBV19,TRBJ2-1,TRBD2,.,CASSIEALAGGSYNEQFF,TGTGCCAGTAGTATAGAGGCCCTAGCGGGAGGCTCCTACAATGAGCAGTTCTTC
TRBV11-2,TRBJ2-2,.,many,CASSPWTANTGELFF,TGTGCCAGCAGCCCCTGGACAGCGAACACCGGGGAGCTGTTTTTT
TRBV18,TRBJ1-2,TRBD1,.,CASSLLGQGHGYTF,TGTGCCAGCTCACTACTTGGACAGGGACATGGCTACACCTTC
TRBV5-6,TRBJ2-1,TRBD1,.,CASSLEQGGNYNEQFF,TGTGCCAGCAGCTTGGAACAGGGGGGTAACTACAATGAGCAGTTCTTC
TRBV2,TRBJ1-1,.,many,CASRGQAAFF,TGTGCCAGCCGGGGACAAGCGGCTTTCTTT
TRBV6-2/TRBV6-3,TRBJ2-4,.,few,CASSGPSYIQYF,TGTGCCAGCAGTGGCCCTTCCTACATTCAGTACTTC
TRBV18,TRBJ1-1,.,few,CASSPIRALNTEAFF,TGTGCCAGCTCACCAATCCGGGCCCTGAACACTGAAGCTTTCTTT
TRBV7-2,TRBJ1-4,.,many,CASSFYSTNEKLFF,TGTGCCAGCAGCTTTTACAGTACTAATGAAAAACTGTTTTTT
TRBV4-3,TRBJ2-7,TRBD2,few,CASSQDEWTSGTYEQYF,TGCGCCAGCAGCCAAGATGAATGGACTAGCGGGACGTACGAGCAGTACTTC
TRBV28,TRBJ1-5,.,many,CASSLAGRYQPQHF,TGTGCCAGCAGTTTAGCAGGGCGGTATCAGCCCCAGCATTTT
TRBV24-1,TRBJ2-3,TRBD2,.,CATSDRTSGTTDTQYF,TGTGCCACCAGTGATAGGACTAGCGGGACGACAGATACGCAGTATTTT
TRBV28,TRBJ2-1,.,once,CASSRPGTGTDEQFF,TGTGCCAGCAGCCGGCCTGGTACGGGGACGGATGAGCAGTTCTTC
TRBV28,TRBJ1-1,TRBD1,many,CASSLRDRGMNTEAFF,TGTGCCAGCAGTTTAAGGGACAGGGGCATGAACACTGAAGCTTTCTTT
TRBV7-3,TRBJ1-2,TRBD1,.,CASSLTGKDGYTF,TGTGCCAGCAGCTTGACAGGGAAGGATGGCTACACCTTC
TRBV6-1,TRBJ2-7,TRBD1,.,CASTPGTEHYEQYF,TGTGCCAGCACCCCCGGGACAGAGCATTACGAGCAGTACTTC
TRBV18,TRBJ2-1,TRBD2,few,CASSPPLLAGGNEQFF,TGTGCCAGCTCACCTCCTCTACTAGCGGGGGGTAATGAGCAGTTCTTC
TRBV7-2,TRBJ2-3,.,few,CASSLGFRRFTDTQYF,TGTGCCAGCAGCTTGGGTTTCAGGAGGTTTACAGATACGCAGTATTTT
TRBV11-2,TRBJ2-3,TRBD2,few,CASSTRAGTRVSTDTQYF,TGTGCCAGCAGCACTAGGGCCGGGACTAGAGTTAGCACAGATACGCAGTATTTT
TRBV4-3,TRBJ1-2,.,.,CASSPKRGTLPGGYTF,TGCGCCAGCAGCCCAAAGAGGGGGACCCTTCCCGGAGGCTACACCTTC
TRBV10-2,TRBJ2-1,.,many,CASSELADNEQFF,TGCGCCAGCAGTGAACTAGCAGACAATGAGCAGTTCTTC
TRBV4-2,TRBJ2-5,.,.,CASSQGYYSLETQYF,TGTGCCAGCAGCCAAGGATACTATTCGTTGGAGACCCAGTACTTC
TRBV28,TRBJ1-4,.,.,CASSTDEGETGTNEKLFF,TGTGCCAGCAGTACTGACGAGGGAGAGACCGGGACTAATGAAAAACTGTTTTTT
TRBV10-3,TRBJ2-2,TRBD2,many,CAISEAVVAGPTGELFF,TGTGCCATCAGTGAGGCCGTGGTAGCGGGACCCACCGGGGAGCTGTTTTTT
TRBV4-3,TRBJ1-5,.,.,CASSQGWRGYSNQPQHF,TGCGCCAGCAGCCAAGGATGGAGGGGCTATAGCAATCAGCCCCAGCATTTT
TRBV5-1,TRBJ2-1,TRBD2,many,CASSLFLAGEGNEQFF,TGCGCCAGCAGCTTGTTCCTAGCGGGAGAAGGCAATGAGCAGTTCTTC
TRBV28,TRBJ2-5,.,many,CASSSDRLQETQYF,TGTGCCAGCAGTTCCGACAGACTCCAAGAGACCCAGTACTTC
TRBV4-3,TRBJ2-1,.,many,CASSQDIGPRGEQFF,TGCGCCAGCAGCCAAGATATCGGCCCCCGGGGTGAGCAGTTCTTC
TRBV2,TRBJ1-5,.,.,CASSERYSNQPQHF,TGTGCCAGCAGTGAACGGTATAGCAATCAGCCCCAGCATTTT
TRBV4-3,TRBJ2-1,TRBD1,many,CASSQDDRVNEQFF,TGCGCCAGCAGCCAAGATGACAGGGTCAATGAGCAGTTCTTC
TRBV24-1,TRBJ2-1,.,many,CATALSRGEQFF,TGTGCCACGGCCCTCTCTAGGGGAGAGCAGTTCTTC
TRBV30,TRBJ2-7,TRBD1,few,CAWGTGQGFYEQYF,TGTGCCTGGGGCACGGGACAGGGGTTCTACGAGCAGTACTTC
TRBV5-1,TRBJ2-5,TRBD1,.,CASSLATGTGEETQYF,TGCGCCAGCAGCTTGGCTACCGGGACAGGGGAAGAGACCCAGTACTTC
TRBV6-7,TRBJ1-2,.,many,CASSYSATIYGYTF,TGTGCCAGCAGTTACTCGGCCACAATCTATGGCTACACCTTC
TRBV9,TRBJ2-2,TRBD2,many,CASSLPRGGLNTGELFF,TGTGCCAGCAGCCTCCCCCGGGGGGGCCTGAACACCGGGGAGCTGTTTTTT
TRBV4-2,TRBJ2-5,TRBD2,few,CASSLYLAGEQTQYF,TGTGCCAGCAGCCTCTACTTAGCGGGGGAGCAGACCCAGTACTTC